These 9 T cell receptor beta chains were sequenced from one sample in a study of blood T cell repertoires in COVID-19. Assay: immunoSEQ multiplex PCR; the TCRdb copy retains only in-frame clones and omits some. The data show approximately 200,000 clones, about 91% seen once. The specimen was peripheral blood. Receptors originate from a man aged 18 to 30 with active or convalescent COVID-19.

V is TRBV9 and J is TRBJ1-2; 9 nucleotides match TRBD1. Germline-derived CDR1 and CDR2 are SGDLS and YYNGEE. Trimming cost V 3 bases and J 14 bases; bases outside gene matches: 14. This CDR3 region has 14 residues. CDR3 loop: CASSAAGTGSRETF. CDR3 DNA sequence: TGTGCCAGCAGCGCCGCCGGGACAGGGAGTAGGGAGACCTTC.

This rearrangement joins TRBV3-1 (or the pseudogene TRBV3-2) to TRBJ2-2; TRBD2 aligns across 9 bases. From germline, CDR1 is LGHDT and CDR2 YNNKEL (reference sequence). The CDR3 runs 18 residues. Germline trimming cut 1 base from V and 2 bases from J; bases unmatched to any gene: 8. Here the CDR3 reads CASSQAKAGGFNTGELFF. Here the CDR3 DNA reads TGTGCCAGCAGCCAAGCTAAAGCGGGAGGATTCAACACCGGGGAGCTGTTTTTT.

This clone was recorded only once. The chain combines TRBV27 with TRBJ2-1; no clear D. V lost 0 bases and J lost 7, with 19 bases in between. This CDR3 has 17 amino acids. Germline V gene lookup returns CDR1 MNHEY and CDR2 SMNVEV (reference sequence). CDR3 sequence reads: CASSLSMQVVNINEQFF. CDR3 bases: TGTGCCAGCAGTTTATCGATGCAGGTAGTCAATATTAATGAGCAGTTCTTC.

The genes are TRBV3-1 (or the pseudogene TRBV3-2) and TRBJ1-2, with 7 bases matching TRBD1. Germline V gives CDR1 LGHDT, CDR2 YNNKEL (reference sequence). The CDR3 has 13 residues. V shed 1 base and J 8 bases; nucleotides not matched to a gene: 4. CDR3 sequence (DNA): TGTGCCAGCAGCCAAGTACCGACAGGGGGCTACACCTTC. Protein product: CASSQVPTGGYTF.

This chain uses TRBV10-3 with TRBJ2-7; TRBD2 agrees at 9 bases. V trimming: 2 bases; J trimming: 6 bases; junction bases outside the gene matches: 8. Germline CDR1 and CDR2: ENHRY and SYGVKD. The CDR3 extends over 15 amino acids. The chain's CDR3 is CAISEGLAGSGEQYF. The DNA for the CDR3 is TGTGCCATCAGTGAGGGGCTAGCGGGAAGCGGCGAGCAGTACTTC.

This clone has more than one count but fewer than ten. This rearrangement joins TRBV7-9 to TRBJ1-1; D perhaps matches TRBD1 (6 bases). Looked up from germline, CDR1 is SEHNR and CDR2 is FQNEAQ (reference sequence). The CDR3 totals 14 residues. The V gene lost 3 bases and the J gene lost 0 bases, with 8 bases spanning the gap. The CDR3: CASSLGQLNTEAFF. DNA for the CDR3: TGTGCCAGCAGCTTGGGACAACTGAACACTGAAGCTTTCTTT.

This chain connects TRBV19 to TRBJ2-7; TRBD2 aligns across 8 bases. Germline values: CDR1 LNHDA, CDR2 SQIVND (reference sequence). V dropped 3 bases and J dropped 6; count of bases not matched to a gene: 10. This CDR3 has 15 amino acids. The CDR3 nucleotides are TGTGCCAGTAGTATCCCCGCGGGAGGTTCTCGCGAGCAGTACTTC. This codes for CASSIPAGGSREQYF.

J is TRBJ2-5 and V is TRBV6-2 or TRBV6-3; 7 bases line up with TRBD2. The CDR3 totals 14 residues. CDR1 and CDR2 (germline): MNHEY, SVGEGT. V shed 6 bases, J shed 3 bases, and the junction held 7 bases outside the gene matches. The CDR3 sequence is CASSASGSKETQYF. In nucleotides, the CDR3 is TGTGCCAGCAGCGCTAGCGGTTCAAAAGAGACCCAGTACTTC.

V gene TRBV18 combines with J gene TRBJ2-7, with 8 bases aligning to TRBD1. The germline gives CDR1 KGHSH, CDR2 LQKENI. The CDR3 runs to 13 residues. The V segment lost 2 bases and the J segment 6 bases; nucleotides outside the gene matches: 3. In DNA, the CDR3 is TGTGCCAGCTCACCAACCAGGGGGCGCGAGCAGTACTTC. The encoded protein is CASSPTRGREQYF.